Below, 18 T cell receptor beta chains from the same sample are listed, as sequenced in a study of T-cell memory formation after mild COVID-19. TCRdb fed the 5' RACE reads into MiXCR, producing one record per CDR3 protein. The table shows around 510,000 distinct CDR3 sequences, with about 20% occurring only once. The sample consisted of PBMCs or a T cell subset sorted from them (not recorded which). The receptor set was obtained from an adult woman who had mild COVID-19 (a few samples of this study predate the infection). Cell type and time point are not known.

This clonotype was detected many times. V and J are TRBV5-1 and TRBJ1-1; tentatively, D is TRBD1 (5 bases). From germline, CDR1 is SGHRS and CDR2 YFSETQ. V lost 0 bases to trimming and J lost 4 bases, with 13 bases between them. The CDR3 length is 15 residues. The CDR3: CASSLGGDGGTEAFF. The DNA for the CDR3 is TGCGCCAGCAGCTTGGGCGGGGACGGGGGCACTGAAGCTTTCTTT.

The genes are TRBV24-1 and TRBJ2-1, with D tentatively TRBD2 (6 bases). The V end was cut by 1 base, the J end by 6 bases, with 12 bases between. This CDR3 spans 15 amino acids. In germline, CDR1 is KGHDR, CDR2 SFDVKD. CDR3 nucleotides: TGTGCCACCAGTGATTTTACTCGGGGAGGCAATGAGCAGTTCTTC. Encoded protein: CATSDFTRGGNEQFF.

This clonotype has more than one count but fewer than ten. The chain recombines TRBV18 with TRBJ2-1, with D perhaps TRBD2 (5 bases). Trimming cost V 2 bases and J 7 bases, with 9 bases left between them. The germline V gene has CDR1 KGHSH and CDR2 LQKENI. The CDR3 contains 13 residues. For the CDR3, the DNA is TGTGCCAGCTCACCAAGGACGGGAAATGAGCAGTTCTTC. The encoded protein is CASSPRTGNEQFF.

In nucleotides, the CDR3 is TGTGCCAGCAGCGTGTACGGGACCGGCGGAGGCGGGGAGCAGTACTTC. It yields the protein CASSVYGTGGGGEQYF. V and J are TRBV9 and TRBJ2-7; D tentatively reads TRBD1 or TRBD2 (5 bases each). The CDR3 loop spans 16 amino acids. CDR1 and CDR2 from the germline V gene are SGDLS and YYNGEE. V shed 2 bases and J shed 7 bases, with 22 bases lying between them.

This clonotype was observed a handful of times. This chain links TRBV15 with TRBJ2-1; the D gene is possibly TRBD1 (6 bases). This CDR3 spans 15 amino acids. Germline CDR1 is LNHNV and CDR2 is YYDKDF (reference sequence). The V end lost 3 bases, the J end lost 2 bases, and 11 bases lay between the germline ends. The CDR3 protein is CATSSAWDTYNEQFF. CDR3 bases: TGTGCCACCAGCAGTGCATGGGACACCTACAATGAGCAGTTCTTC.

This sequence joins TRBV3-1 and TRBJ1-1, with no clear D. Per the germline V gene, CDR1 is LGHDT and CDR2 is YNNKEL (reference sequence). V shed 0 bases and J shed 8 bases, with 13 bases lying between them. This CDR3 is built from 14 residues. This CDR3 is CASSQDLAGKEAFF. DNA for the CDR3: TGTGCCAGCAGCCAAGATCTTGCCGGGAAAGAAGCTTTCTTT.

CDR3 sequence: CASSSDSYEQYV. DNA for the CDR3: TGTGCCAGCAGTTCAGACAGCTACGAGCAGTACGTC. The genes are TRBV28 and TRBJ2-7; D possibly corresponds to TRBD1 (5 bases). The CDR3 runs to 12 residues. Trimming took off 4 bases at V and 3 bases at J, with 7 bases between the two ends. Germline V gives CDR1 MDHEN, CDR2 SYDVKM.

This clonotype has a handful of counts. The chain's CDR3 is CASRKGPDTQYF. As DNA, the CDR3 is TGCGCCAGCAGAAAAGGACCAGATACGCAGTATTTT. The chain uses TRBV5-1 and TRBJ2-3; D call uncertain. Germline V CDR1 and CDR2: SGHRS, YFSETQ. This CDR3 is built from 12 residues. V was pared by 5 bases and J by 4 bases, with 8 bases between.

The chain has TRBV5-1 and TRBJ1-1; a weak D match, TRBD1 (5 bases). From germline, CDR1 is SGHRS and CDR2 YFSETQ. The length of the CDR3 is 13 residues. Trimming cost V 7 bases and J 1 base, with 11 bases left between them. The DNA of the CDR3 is TGCGCCAGCGGAGTGACAGCGAACACTGAAGCTTTCTTT. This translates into CASGVTANTEAFF.

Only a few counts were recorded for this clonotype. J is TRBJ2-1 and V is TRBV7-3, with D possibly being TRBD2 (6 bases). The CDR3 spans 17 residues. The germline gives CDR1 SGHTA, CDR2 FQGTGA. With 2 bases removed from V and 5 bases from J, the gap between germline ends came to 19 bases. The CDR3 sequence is CASSLAELAFTHNEQFF. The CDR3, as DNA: TGTGCCAGCAGCTTAGCGGAACTAGCATTTACCCACAATGAGCAGTTCTTC.

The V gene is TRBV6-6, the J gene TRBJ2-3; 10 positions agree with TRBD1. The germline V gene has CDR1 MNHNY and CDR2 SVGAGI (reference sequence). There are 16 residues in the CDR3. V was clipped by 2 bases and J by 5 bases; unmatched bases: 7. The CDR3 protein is CASSYRRTGGVDTQYF. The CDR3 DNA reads TGTGCCAGCAGTTACCGTAGGACAGGGGGAGTAGATACGCAGTATTTT.

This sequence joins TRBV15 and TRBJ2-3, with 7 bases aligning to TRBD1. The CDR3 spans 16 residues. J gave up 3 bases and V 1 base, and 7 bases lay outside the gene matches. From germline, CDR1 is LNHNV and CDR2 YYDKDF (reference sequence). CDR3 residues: CATSRGLTGSTDTQYF. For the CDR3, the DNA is TGTGCCACCAGCAGAGGTCTGACAGGGAGTACAGATACGCAGTATTTT.

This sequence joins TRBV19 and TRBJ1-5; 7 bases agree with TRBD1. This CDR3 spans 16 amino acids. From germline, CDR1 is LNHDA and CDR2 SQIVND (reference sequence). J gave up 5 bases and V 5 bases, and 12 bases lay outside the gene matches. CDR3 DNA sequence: TGTGCCAGTAGTTGGTCTCGGGACAGAATGGATCAGCCCCAGCATTTT. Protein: CASSWSRDRMDQPQHF.

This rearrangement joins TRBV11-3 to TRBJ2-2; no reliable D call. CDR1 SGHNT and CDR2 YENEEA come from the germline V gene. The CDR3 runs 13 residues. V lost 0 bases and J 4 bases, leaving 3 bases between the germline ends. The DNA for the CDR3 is TGTGCCAGCAGCTTAGAGGTCACCGGGGAGCTGTTTTTT. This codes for CASSLEVTGELFF.

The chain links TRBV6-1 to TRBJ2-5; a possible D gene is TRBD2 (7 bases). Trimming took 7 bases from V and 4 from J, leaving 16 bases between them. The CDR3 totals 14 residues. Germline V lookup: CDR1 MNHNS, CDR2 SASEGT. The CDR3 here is CASTTPGGRETQYF. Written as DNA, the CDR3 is TGTGCCAGCACCACACCCGGGGGGCGAGAGACCCAGTACTTC.

This chain's CDR3 is CASRLTGEGNQPQHF. CDR3 DNA sequence: TGTGCCAGCAGACTGACAGGGGAGGGCAATCAGCCCCAGCATTTT. The chain links TRBV12-3 or TRBV12-4 to TRBJ1-5; 8 nucleotides align to TRBD1. CDR3 size: 15 residues. Trimming removed 6 bases from V and 2 bases from J; junction bases left unmatched: 6.

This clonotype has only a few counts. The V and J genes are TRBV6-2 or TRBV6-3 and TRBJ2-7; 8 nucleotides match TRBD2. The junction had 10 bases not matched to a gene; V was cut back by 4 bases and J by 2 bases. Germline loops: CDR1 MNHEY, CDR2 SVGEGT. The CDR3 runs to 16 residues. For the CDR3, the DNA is TGTGCCAGCAGTTCGCACTCCAAGGGACTAGCCTACGAGCAGTACTTC. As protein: CASSSHSKGLAYEQYF.

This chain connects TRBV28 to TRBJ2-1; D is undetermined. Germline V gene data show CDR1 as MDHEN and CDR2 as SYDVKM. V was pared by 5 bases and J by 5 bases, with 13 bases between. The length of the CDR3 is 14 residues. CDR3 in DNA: TGTGCCAGCAGTCCCAGGAGCCTTAACAATGAGCAGTTCTTC. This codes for CASSPRSLNNEQFF. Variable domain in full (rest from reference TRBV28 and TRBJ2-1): DVKVTQSSRYLVKRTGEKVFLECVQDMDHENMFWYRQDPGLGLRLIYFSYDVKMKEKGDIPEGYSVSREKKERFSLILESASTNQTSMYLCASSPRSLNNEQFFGPGTRLTVL.